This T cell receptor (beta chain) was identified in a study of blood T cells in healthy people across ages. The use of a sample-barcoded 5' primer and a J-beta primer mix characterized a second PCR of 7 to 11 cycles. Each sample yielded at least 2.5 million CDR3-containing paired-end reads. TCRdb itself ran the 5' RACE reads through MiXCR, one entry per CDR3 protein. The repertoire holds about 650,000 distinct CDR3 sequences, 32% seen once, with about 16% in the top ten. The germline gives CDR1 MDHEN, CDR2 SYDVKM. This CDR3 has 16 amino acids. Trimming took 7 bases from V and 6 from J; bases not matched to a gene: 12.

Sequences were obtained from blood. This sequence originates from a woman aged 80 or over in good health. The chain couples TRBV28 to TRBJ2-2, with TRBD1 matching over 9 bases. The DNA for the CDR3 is TGTGCCAGCACTCCCGTGGGACAGGGAAGGCCCGGGGAGCTGTTTTTT. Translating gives CASTPVGQGRPGELFF. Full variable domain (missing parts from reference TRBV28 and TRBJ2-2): DVKVTQSSRYLVKRTGEKVFLECVQDMDHENMFWYRQDPGLGLRLIYFSYDVKMKEKGDIPEGYSVSREKKERFSLILESASTNQTSMYLCASTPVGQGRPGELFFGEGSRLTVL.